Listed below are T cell receptor beta chains from one sample, sequenced in a study of blood T cells in healthy people across ages. TCRdb passed the 5' RACE reads through MiXCR, listing each CDR3 protein once. The sample contains 1.8 million or so distinct CDR3 sequences, approximately 39% of which appear only once. The specimen was blood. The receptor set was obtained from a human donor in good health. The CDR3 runs from the conserved cysteine through the conserved F or W. The D gene is left open where the match is weak. Clone sizes are given selectively: once, few, many, or a class where the clone is expanded.

15,few,TRBV4-2,-,TRBJ2-3,CASSHLRGSTDTQYF,TGTGCCAGCAGCCATCTGCGGGGAAGCACAGATACGCAGTATTTT
14,-,TRBV12-3/TRBV12-4,TRBD2,TRBJ2-2,CASRGDPSPGELFF,TGTGCCAGCCGGGGGGACCCTAGCCCCGGGGAGCTGTTTTTT
13,few,TRBV12-3/TRBV12-4,-,TRBJ1-5,CASSPGDNQPQHF,TGTGCCAGCAGTCCCGGGGATAATCAGCCCCAGCATTTT
15,few,TRBV7-9,-,TRBJ1-5,CASSLVGEGIQPQHF,TGTGCCAGCAGCTTAGTAGGGGAGGGCATTCAGCCCCAGCATTTT
13,once,TRBV7-2,-,TRBJ2-7,CASSGWTVYEQYF,TGTGCCAGCAGCGGGTGGACTGTCTACGAGCAGTACTTC
13,few,TRBV5-1,TRBD1,TRBJ2-3,CASSLKGQPTQYF,TGCGCCAGCAGCTTAAAGGGACAGCCTACGCAGTATTTT
16,-,TRBV20-1,TRBD1,TRBJ2-7,CSASSLPGQVGARQYF,TGCAGTGCTAGCAGTTTACCGGGACAGGTAGGCGCCCGGCAGTACTTC
9,few,TRBV25-1,-,TRBJ1-4,CASSGLLFF,TGTGCCAGCAGTGGTCTGCTGTTTTTT
17,-,TRBV15,TRBD2,TRBJ2-1,CATSRGLAGAPDNEQFF,TGTGCCACCAGCAGAGGCCTAGCGGGGGCACCTGACAATGAGCAGTTCTTC
15,-,TRBV2,-,TRBJ2-7,CASSEGRLGSYEQYF,TGTGCCAGCAGTGAAGGTAGGCTGGGTTCCTACGAGCAGTACTTC
18,-,TRBV7-2,TRBD2,TRBJ2-6,CASSLRLAGGAGANVLTF,TGTGCCAGCAGCTTACGGCTAGCGGGGGGTGCTGGGGCCAACGTCCTGACTTTC